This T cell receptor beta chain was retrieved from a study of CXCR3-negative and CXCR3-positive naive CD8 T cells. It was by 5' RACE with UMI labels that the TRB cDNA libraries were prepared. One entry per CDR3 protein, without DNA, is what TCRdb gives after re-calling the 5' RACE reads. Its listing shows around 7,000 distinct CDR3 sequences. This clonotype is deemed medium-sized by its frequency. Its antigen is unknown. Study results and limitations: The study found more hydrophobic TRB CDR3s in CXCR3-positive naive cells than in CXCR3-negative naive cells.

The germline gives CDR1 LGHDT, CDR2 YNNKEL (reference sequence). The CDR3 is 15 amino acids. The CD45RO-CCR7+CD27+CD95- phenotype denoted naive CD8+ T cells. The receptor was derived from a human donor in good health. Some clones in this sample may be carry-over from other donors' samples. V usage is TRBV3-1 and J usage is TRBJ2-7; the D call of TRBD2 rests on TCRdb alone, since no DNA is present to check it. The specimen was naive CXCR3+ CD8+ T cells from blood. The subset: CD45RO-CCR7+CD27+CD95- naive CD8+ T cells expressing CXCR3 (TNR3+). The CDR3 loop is CASSQSGTSNYEQYF.